Each of the 9 T cell receptor beta chains below was sequenced from the same sample in a study of blood T cell repertoires in COVID-19. Sequencing was performed with immunoSEQ multiplex PCR; in TCRdb, only in-frame clones are kept and a portion is missing. This sample carries some 80,000 clones, roughly 78% of them seen once, and the ten largest clones take 6.5% to 8%. Source material: peripheral blood. These receptors were obtained from a human donor in a cohort sampled during active COVID-19.

The V gene is TRBV7-2, the J gene TRBJ1-3; 8 bases are shared with TRBD1. Per the germline V gene, CDR1 is SGHTA and CDR2 is FQGNSA. The junction had 4 bases not matched to a gene; V was cut back by 2 bases and J by 1 base. This CDR3 spans 16 amino acids. CDR3 sequence: CASSLPRTGSGNTIYF. As DNA, the CDR3 is TGTGCCAGCAGCTTACCGAGGACAGGGTCTGGAAACACCATATATTTT.

This chain connects TRBV11-2 to TRBJ2-5; 11 bases are shared with TRBD1. Unmatched junction bases numbered 5, after V lost 4 bases and J lost 7 bases. In germline, CDR1 is SGHAT, CDR2 FQNNGV. CDR3 length: 14 residues. The CDR3 is CASSSDRGQGTQYF. DNA of the CDR3: TGTGCCAGCAGCTCGGACAGGGGGCAGGGGACCCAGTACTTC.

The V call is TRBV5-1, the J call TRBJ1-2; D is unresolved. The CDR3 contains 13 residues. V shed 4 bases and J shed 5 bases, with 12 bases lying between them. The germline V gene encodes CDR1 SGHRS and CDR2 YFSETQ. The CDR3 DNA sequence: TGCGCCAGCAGCCATCGGACTGATTATGGCTACACCTTC. It is translated as CASSHRTDYGYTF.

This clone has at least ten counts. V and J are TRBV18 and TRBJ1-1; 7 bases agree with TRBD1. The CDR3 is made up of 15 amino acids. V lost 6 bases to trimming and J lost 3 bases; unmatched junction nucleotides: 10. The germline V gene has CDR1 KGHSH and CDR2 LQKENI. CDR3 loop: CASSHDRVLDTEAFF. In nucleotides, the CDR3 is TGTGCCAGCTCCCATGACAGGGTTCTTGACACTGAAGCTTTCTTT.

V is TRBV14 and J is TRBJ1-6; D remains unclear. The ends were cut back, 3 bases at V and 7 bases at J, with 7 bases in the middle. This CDR3 comprises 13 residues. CDR1 and CDR2 (germline): SGHDN, FVKESK. The CDR3 region has the DNA TGTGCCAGCAGCCAGAGGGCAAATTCACCCCTCCACTTT. This codes for CASSQRANSPLHF.

As DNA, the CDR3 is TGTGCCAGCAGCCCCACCAGAGGAGGAAATGGCTACACCTTC. Its translation: CASSPTRGGNGYTF. J is TRBJ1-2 and V is TRBV3-1 (or the pseudogene TRBV3-2); D gene ambiguous. V lost 4 bases to trimming and J lost 6 bases, with 15 bases between them. Per germline, CDR1 LGHDT and CDR2 YNNKEL (reference sequence). This CDR3 has 14 residues.

This clone was counted a few times. V gene TRBV7-2 combines with J gene TRBJ1-6; D is uncertain. Germline CDR1 SGHTA, CDR2 FQGNSA. Trimming took off 5 bases at V and 4 bases at J, with 12 bases between the two ends. The CDR3 consists of 15 residues. The CDR3 nucleotides read TGTGCCAGCAGCCCCCGGGGAGATTATAATTCACCCCTCCACTTT. Its protein is CASSPRGDYNSPLHF.

This chain joins TRBV9 and TRBJ2-7; TRBD2 aligns across 7 bases. Germline V gene data show CDR1 as SGDLS and CDR2 as YYNGEE. CDR3 length: 15 residues. J gave up 0 bases and V 1 base, and 4 bases lay outside the gene matches. The CDR3 protein is CASSVSRDYSYEQYF. The CDR3 DNA reads TGTGCCAGCAGCGTATCGAGGGACTACTCCTACGAGCAGTACTTC.

CDR3 nucleotides: TGTGCCAGCAGGACAGGGGCCCACGAGCAGTACTTC. Amino acids: CASRTGAHEQYF. The rearrangement joins TRBV12-3 or TRBV12-4 to TRBJ2-7; TRBD1 matches 8 bases. This CDR3 contains 12 residues. V was pared by 6 bases and J by 5 bases, with 3 bases of the junction left unmatched.